These 15 T cell receptor beta chains were sequenced from one sample in a study of blood T cell repertoires in COVID-19. The data were produced by immunoSEQ multiplex PCR, yet TCRdb's version contains in-frame clones alone and is incomplete. The sample lists over 200,000 clones, roughly 87% occurring once. Material for sequencing was peripheral blood. Every receptor here comes from a man in his forties with active or convalescent COVID-19.

The table lists this clone with a count of one. The rearrangement joins TRBV21-1 to TRBJ1-5; TRBD1, the D gene given by the table, was not confirmed from the DNA. TRBV21-1 represents a pseudogene. CDR3 length: 15 residues. CDR3 in DNA: TGTGCCAGCAGCAAAGTACAGACCAGCAATCAGCCCCAGCATTTT. This sequence encodes CASSKVQTSNQPQHF.

V usage is TRBV28 and J usage is TRBJ2-5, with TRBD2 matching over 10 bases. Losses at the gene ends were 1 base for V and 5 bases for J; bases not matched to a gene: 7. Germline CDR1 MDHEN, CDR2 SYDVKM. This CDR3 is built from 16 residues. As DNA, the CDR3 is TGTGCCAGCAGTTTATTGTCTAGCGGGAGCGAGGAGACCCAGTACTTC. This gives the protein CASSLLSSGSEETQYF.

Here the CDR3 reads CARQDRFSYEQYF. The CDR3 bases are TGTGCCAGGCAAGACAGGTTCTCCTACGAGCAGTACTTC. The chain uses TRBV3-1 (or the pseudogene TRBV3-2) and TRBJ2-7; tentative D call: TRBD1 (6 bases). CDR1 LGHDT and CDR2 YNNKEL come from the germline V gene (reference sequence). Trimming removed 9 bases from V and 0 bases from J, with 12 bases in between. The CDR3 sequence is 13 residues long.

J is TRBJ2-7 and V is TRBV5-1; a weak D match, TRBD1 (5 bases). V was pared by 2 bases and J by 4 bases, with 10 bases between. The germline V gene encodes CDR1 SGHRS and CDR2 YFSETQ. CDR3 length: 13 amino acids. The CDR3 bases are TGCGCCAGCAGCTTCGATCCAGGGTACGAGCAGTACTTC. Amino acids: CASSFDPGYEQYF.

The CDR3 spells CASSYSRQREQNTIYF. The CDR3 coding sequence is TGTGCCAGCAGTTACTCGAGACAGAGAGAGCAAAACACCATATATTTT. V is TRBV6-6 and J is TRBJ1-3, with a weak D call TRBD1 (5 bases). The CDR3 totals 16 residues. The germline gives CDR1 MNHNY, CDR2 SVGAGI (reference sequence). V was trimmed by 0 bases and J by 6 bases, leaving 15 bases between them.

The chain combines TRBV6-5 with TRBJ2-1; 12 bases are shared with TRBD2. V shed 4 bases and J 6 bases; nucleotides not matched to a gene: 7. The CDR3 sequence is 16 residues long. CDR1 is MNHEY and CDR2 is SVGAGI in the germline V gene. CDR3 sequence: CASSFSSGRAGNEQFF. DNA for the CDR3: TGTGCCAGCAGTTTTTCTAGCGGGAGGGCCGGCAATGAGCAGTTCTTC.

This rearrangement joins TRBV5-4 to TRBJ1-2, with D unclear. CDR3 length equals 11 residues. The germline gives CDR1 SGHNT, CDR2 YYREEE (reference sequence). V was trimmed by 7 bases and J by 1 base, leaving 5 bases between them. Written as DNA, the CDR3 is TGTGCCAGCCACTTTAACTATGGCTACACCTTC. It codes for CASHFNYGYTF.

The chain carries TRBV6-4 and TRBJ1-4, with unresolved D. This CDR3 region has 15 residues. Germline CDR1 is MRHNA and CDR2 is SNTAGT. V lost 0 bases and J lost 7, with 12 bases in between. The CDR3 loop reads CASSDSGNASEKLFF. CDR3 bases: TGTGCCAGCAGTGACTCGGGCAATGCGAGTGAAAAACTGTTTTTT.

V and J are TRBV9 and TRBJ2-1; 15 bases line up with TRBD2. CDR3 length: 19 residues. Germline values: CDR1 SGDLS, CDR2 YYNGEE. V lost 0 bases to trimming and J lost 0 bases; unmatched junction nucleotides: 4. Here the CDR3 DNA reads TGTGCCAGCAGCGTAGGCGGGACTAGCGGGGGGTCCTCCTACAATGAGCAGTTCTTC. It specifies CASSVGGTSGGSSYNEQFF.

The genes are TRBV5-1 and TRBJ2-6, with 7 bases fitting TRBD2. Germline lookup yields CDR1 SGHRS and CDR2 YFSETQ. Trimming removed 4 bases from V and 0 bases from J; junction bases left unmatched: 7. The CDR3 totals 17 residues. The CDR3 spells CASSPGDYTSGANVLTF. Here the CDR3 DNA reads TGCGCCAGCAGCCCGGGGGACTACACCTCTGGGGCCAACGTCCTGACTTTC. The full variable domain, its missing parts supplied by reference TRBV5-1 and TRBJ2-6, is KAGVTQTPRYLIKTRGQQVTLSCSPISGHRSVSWYQQTPGQGLQFLFEYFSETQRNKGNFPGRFSGRQFSNSRSEMNVSTLELGDSALYLCASSPGDYTSGANVLTFGAGSRLTVL.

The chain carries TRBV19 and TRBJ1-1; D gene uncertain. The germline CDR1 and CDR2 sequences are LNHDA and SQIVND (reference sequence). The CDR3 has 13 amino acids. V lost 5 bases and J lost 0, with 7 bases in between. CDR3 nucleotides: TGTGCCAGTAGTTCCCAGGTGAACACTGAAGCTTTCTTT. This codes for CASSSQVNTEAFF.

V and J are TRBV2 and TRBJ1-6; a possible D gene is TRBD1 (5 bases). CDR3 length equals 13 residues. Germline CDR1 reads SNHLY; CDR2 reads FYNNEI. Trimming took 7 bases from V and 5 from J, leaving 9 bases between them. The CDR3, as DNA: TGTGCCAGCAACCAGGACAATAATTCACCCCTCCACTTT. Encoded protein: CASNQDNNSPLHF.

In DNA form, the CDR3 reads TGTGCCAGCAGCGCCTGGGGCGGGAAAGATGAAAAACTGTTTTTT. Protein: CASSAWGGKDEKLFF. The chain has TRBV9 and TRBJ1-4, with D maybe TRBD1 (5 bases). Trimming pared 3 bases from V and 6 bases from J, leaving 15 bases between. The CDR3 contains 15 residues. Germline lookup yields CDR1 SGDLS and CDR2 YYNGEE.

V and J are TRBV24-1 and TRBJ1-2; the D is unclear. The CDR3 is 13 amino acids. Trimming pared 1 base from V and 7 bases from J, leaving 9 bases between. CDR1 KGHDR and CDR2 SFDVKD come from the germline V gene. DNA for the CDR3: TGTGCCACCAGTGATTTAAGGGAGGGTGGCTACACCTTC. Translation gives CATSDLREGGYTF.

The V and J genes are TRBV27 and TRBJ2-5, with 7 nucleotides matching TRBD2. The ends lost 6 bases at V and 5 bases at J; junction bases unmatched: 12. The length of the CDR3 is 15 residues. The germline gives CDR1 MNHEY, CDR2 SMNVEV (reference sequence). The chain's CDR3 is CASRERDFVRETQYF. The CDR3 coding sequence is TGTGCCAGCAGGGAGCGGGATTTTGTTCGGGAGACCCAGTACTTC.